This T cell receptor beta chain was obtained from a study of CD8 T cells in ankylosing spondylitis. Notes on the study in general: Matched synovial fluid from ankylosing spondylitis patients was reported to be enriched for disease-linked clones. Disease-linked clones had a CD8+ phenotype and relatively low frequency in peripheral blood. A TCR beta motif of roughly 8 highly homologous variants seemed to mark ankylosing spondylitis blood. Previously reported in reactive arthritis synovial fluid and blood were some of the motif variants.

A remark on this clonotype: Its antigen is as yet unknown.

TCRdb recomputed calls from the 5' RACE reads with MiXCR, one row per CDR3 protein. The table records about 240,000 distinct CDR3 sequences, 7.5% to 9% of them present only once. V was trimmed by 1 base and J by 7 bases, leaving 5 bases between them. There are 13 residues in the CDR3. Per germline, CDR1 SNHLY and CDR2 FYNNEI. J is TRBJ1-6 and V is TRBV2; D ambiguous. The TCR originated in a male donor with ankylosing spondylitis or in good health (not recorded which). Source material: blood, either unsorted or a sorted T cell fraction (not recorded which). The chain's CDR3 is CASSEGQNSPLHF. CDR3 in DNA: TGTGCCAGCAGTGAAGGGCAGAATTCACCCCTCCACTTT.